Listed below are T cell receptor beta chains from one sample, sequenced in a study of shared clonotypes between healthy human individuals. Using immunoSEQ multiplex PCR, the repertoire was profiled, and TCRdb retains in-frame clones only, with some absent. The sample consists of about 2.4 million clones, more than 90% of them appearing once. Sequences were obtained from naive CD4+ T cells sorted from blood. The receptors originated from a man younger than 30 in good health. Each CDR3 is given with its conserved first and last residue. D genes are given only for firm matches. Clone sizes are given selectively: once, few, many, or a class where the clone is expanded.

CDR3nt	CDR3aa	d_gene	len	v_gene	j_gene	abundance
TGCGCCAGCAGCATGACAGAAAACCTTGGCTACACCTTC	CASSMTENLGYTF	-	13	TRBV5-1	TRBJ1-2	-
TGTGCCAGCTCCTCGGACCTAAAAACGCAGTATTTT	CASSSDLKTQYF	-	12	TRBV18	TRBJ2-3	-
TGTGCCAGTAGTATTGGGGGGCAGCGAACTGAAGCTTTCTTT	CASSIGGQRTEAFF	-	14	TRBV19	TRBJ1-1	-
TGTGCCAGCAGCTTTTACGGGACTAGCGGCACCAATGAGCAGTTCTTC	CASSFYGTSGTNEQFF	TRBD2	16	TRBV5-8	TRBJ2-1	-
TGTGCCTGGAGTGCCCGGGACGGCACAGATACGCAGTATTTT	CAWSARDGTDTQYF	-	14	TRBV30	TRBJ2-3	-
TGTGCCAGCACCAACGACAGGGCTTCTAATCAGCCCCAGCATTTT	CASTNDRASNQPQHF	TRBD1	15	TRBV6-6	TRBJ1-5	-
TGTGCCAGTATCCAATTCGGGCAGGGGGCAAATCAGCCCCAGCATTTT	CASIQFGQGANQPQHF	TRBD1	16	TRBV19	TRBJ1-5	-
TGTGCCAGCAGTCCCGGTCGAGGTGAAAAACTGTTTTTT	CASSPGRGEKLFF	-	13	TRBV6-5	TRBJ1-4	-
TGTGCCAGTAGTTCTGCAGGGCAAGAGACCCAGTACTTC	CASSSAGQETQYF	-	13	TRBV19	TRBJ2-5	-
TGCAGCGTGCTCCCGGATTTGGGGAACACTGAAGCTTTCTTT	CSVLPDLGNTEAFF	-	14	TRBV29-1	TRBJ1-1	-
TGTGCCAGCAGCCTTGGACTAGCGGTCAATGAGCAGTTCTTC	CASSLGLAVNEQFF	TRBD2	14	TRBV7-2	TRBJ2-1	-
TGTGCCAGTAGTATCGAATTGTTAGAGACCCAGTACTTC	CASSIELLETQYF	-	13	TRBV19	TRBJ2-5	-
TGTGCCAGCAGTGAATTTTACGGGAGCTCCTACAATGAGCAGTTCTTC	CASSEFYGSSYNEQFF	-	16	TRBV6-1	TRBJ2-1	-
TGTGCCAGTAGTATAGTATCAGGGCTCGAGCAGTACTTC	CASSIVSGLEQYF	-	13	TRBV19	TRBJ2-7	once
TGTGCCAGCAGTTCACAGGGGGCATATGAGCAGTTCTTC	CASSSQGAYEQFF	TRBD1	13	TRBV6-5	TRBJ2-1	-
TGTGCCAGCGGGAGGGACACTTACAATGAGCAGTTCTTC	CASGRDTYNEQFF	-	13	TRBV6-5	TRBJ2-1	-
TGTGCCAGCAGTTTATCCCCCAGGTCGGACGAGCAGTACTTC	CASSLSPRSDEQYF	-	14	TRBV27	TRBJ2-7	-
TGTGCCAGCAGCCTTGGACAGGGGATAAATCAGCCCCAGCATTTT	CASSLGQGINQPQHF	TRBD1	15	TRBV14	TRBJ1-5	-
TGTGCCAGCTCACCAATAGGGTACAATGAGCAGTTCTTC	CASSPIGYNEQFF	-	13	TRBV18	TRBJ2-1	-
TGCGCCAGCAGCCAAGCACTTAGTACAACTAATGAAAAACTGTTTTTT	CASSQALSTTNEKLFF	-	16	TRBV4-1	TRBJ1-4	-
TGCGCCAGCAGCCAAATTTGGGGGGAAAAACTGTTTTTT	CASSQIWGEKLFF	-	13	TRBV4-1	TRBJ1-4	-
TGTGCCATCAGTGGGCCGGGACAGTCCTATGGCTACACCTTC	CAISGPGQSYGYTF	TRBD1	14	TRBV10-3	TRBJ1-2	-
TGTGCCAGTAGTATGGCGGTTCTGAATAATTCACCCCTCCACTTT	CASSMAVLNNSPLHF	-	15	TRBV19	TRBJ1-6	few
TGTGCCAGCAGCCGGACGAGGGACGGATCCTACGAGCAGTACTTC	CASSRTRDGSYEQYF	-	15	TRBV27	TRBJ2-7	-
TGTGCCTGCAGCCGAACGCGGACTAGCGGGGGGCAGTACAATGAGCAGTTCTTC	CACSRTRTSGGQYNEQFF	TRBD2	18	TRBV30	TRBJ2-1	-
TGTGCCAGCAGTGAAATAGCGGGGGGCTCCTACGAGCAGTACTTC	CASSEIAGGSYEQYF	TRBD2	15	TRBV6-1	TRBJ2-7	-